This TCR beta chain was recovered during a study of control samples from healthy donors and cancer patients. V was pared by 1 base and J by 7 bases, with 14 bases between. Germline V CDR1 and CDR2: LGHDT, YNNKEL (reference sequence). This CDR3 comprises 15 residues. Libraries were prepared by immunoSEQ multiplex PCR; TCRdb keeps only in-frame clonotypes and omits some of them. The table shows tens of thousands of clones, with around 89% occurring only once. The sample consisted of blood. This receptor was identified in a woman between 65 and 79 years old in good health. The chain has TRBV3-1 (or the pseudogene TRBV3-2) and TRBJ2-1, with a possible D match to TRBD2 (7 bases). CDR3: CASSQGNGGRNEQFF. CDR3 DNA sequence: TGTGCCAGCAGCCAAGGTAACGGGGGGCGGAATGAGCAGTTCTTC.